Here is one T cell receptor (beta chain) with its context. After extraction with the RNeasy kit, roughly 0.5 to 1 ug of the RNA was reverse transcribed using random hexamers. Across 54 Vbeta and 13 Jbeta, immunoSEQ multiplex PCR amplified TCR beta CDR3. One entry per CDR3 protein results from TCRdb running MiXCR on the immunoSEQ multiplex PCR reads. In the table there are over 150,000 distinct CDR3 sequences, approximately 93% of which are singletons. The sample originates from a study of CD8 T cells in Susac syndrome. CDR3 length: 14 amino acids. Germline CDR1 and CDR2: LNHDA and SQIVND (reference sequence). Trimming removed 7 bases from V and 9 bases from J, with 19 bases in between. From blood CD8+ and CD4+ T cells, TCR beta sequences were generated. The multiple sclerosis control group consisted of treatment-naive patients whose relapsing-remitting disease, which was either stable or active, fulfilled revised McDonald criteria.

The source material was CD4+ T cells from PBMCs. This chain links TRBV19 with TRBJ1-5; maybe TRBD1 (6 bases). This receptor was obtained from a human donor with multiple sclerosis. The CDR3 DNA follows: TGTGCCAGTACCACCACAGGGTTTGATCGGCCCCAGCATTTT. This encodes CASTTTGFDRPQHF.